A selection of T cell receptor beta chains follows, all from one sample in a study of Graves' ophthalmopathy and Graves' hyperthyroidism. Each CDR3 protein gets one entry after TCRdb re-called the multiplex PCR reads with MiXCR. This table holds 200,000 to 250,000 distinct CDR3 sequences, 25% to 30% found once. The sample consisted of peripheral blood. These receptors came from a man aged 50 or older with Graves' ophthalmopathy. Each CDR3 is given with its conserved first and last residue. The D gene is left open where the match is weak. Where a row states a size, it is once, few, many or the class of an expanded clone; other rows omit it.

J gene: TRBJ2-2
clone size: many
V gene: TRBV18
D gene: TRBD1
CDR3 protein: CASSPGQGVGELFF
CDR3 DNA: TGTGCCAGCTCACCGGGACAGGGTGTCGGGGAGCTGTTTTTT

J gene: TRBJ2-2
clone size: many
V gene: TRBV6-2/TRBV6-3
D gene: TRBD2
CDR3 protein: CASSYILGGLGIGELFF
CDR3 DNA: TGTGCCAGCAGTTACATTTTGGGAGGGCTCGGGATCGGGGAGCTGTTTTTT

J gene: TRBJ2-7
clone size: many
V gene: TRBV10-1
D gene: TRBD1
CDR3 protein: CASSPEGARTYEQYF
CDR3 DNA: TGCGCCAGCAGCCCCGAGGGGGCGCGGACCTACGAGCAGTACTTC

J gene: TRBJ2-7
clone size: many
V gene: TRBV9
D gene: .
CDR3 protein: CASSVAVAGRYEQYF
CDR3 DNA: TGTGCCAGCAGCGTAGCCGTCGCGGGACGCTACGAGCAGTACTTC

J gene: TRBJ2-2
clone size: .
V gene: TRBV11-2
D gene: TRBD2
CDR3 protein: CASSLVGRASGGELFF
CDR3 DNA: TGTGCCAGCAGCTTAGTCGGGAGGGCCTCTGGCGGGGAGCTGTTTTTT

J gene: TRBJ2-7
clone size: .
V gene: TRBV12-3/TRBV12-4
D gene: TRBD2
CDR3 protein: CASSSIAGGPGEQYF
CDR3 DNA: TGTGCCAGCAGTTCCATAGCGGGAGGGCCGGGTGAGCAGTACTTC

J gene: TRBJ2-7
clone size: many
V gene: TRBV28
D gene: .
CDR3 protein: CASRGPLYEQYF
CDR3 DNA: TGTGCCAGCAGGGGTCCTCTGTACGAGCAGTACTTC

J gene: TRBJ2-7
clone size: many
V gene: TRBV11-1
D gene: .
CDR3 protein: CASSPRAVGSFPYSYEQYF
CDR3 DNA: TGTGCCAGCAGCCCCAGGGCAGTAGGTAGCTTCCCCTACTCCTACGAGCAGTACTTC

J gene: TRBJ2-2
clone size: many
V gene: TRBV9
D gene: TRBD2
CDR3 protein: CASSARGDGELFF
CDR3 DNA: TGTGCCAGCAGCGCCCGGGGGGACGGGGAGCTGTTTTTT

J gene: TRBJ1-3
clone size: many
V gene: TRBV6-5
D gene: .
CDR3 protein: CASSSSAAGNTIYF
CDR3 DNA: TGTGCCAGCAGTTCGTCGGCAGCTGGAAACACCATATATTTT

J gene: TRBJ1-2
clone size: many
V gene: TRBV6-2/TRBV6-3
D gene: .
CDR3 protein: CASSSTRTLGDYGYTF
CDR3 DNA: TGTGCCAGCAGTTCTACAAGGACCCTGGGAGACTATGGCTACACCTTC

J gene: TRBJ2-7
clone size: many
V gene: TRBV7-2
D gene: TRBD2
CDR3 protein: CASSLGAGGSYKQYF
CDR3 DNA: TGTGCCAGCAGCTTAGGCGCGGGAGGGTCCTACAAGCAGTACTTC